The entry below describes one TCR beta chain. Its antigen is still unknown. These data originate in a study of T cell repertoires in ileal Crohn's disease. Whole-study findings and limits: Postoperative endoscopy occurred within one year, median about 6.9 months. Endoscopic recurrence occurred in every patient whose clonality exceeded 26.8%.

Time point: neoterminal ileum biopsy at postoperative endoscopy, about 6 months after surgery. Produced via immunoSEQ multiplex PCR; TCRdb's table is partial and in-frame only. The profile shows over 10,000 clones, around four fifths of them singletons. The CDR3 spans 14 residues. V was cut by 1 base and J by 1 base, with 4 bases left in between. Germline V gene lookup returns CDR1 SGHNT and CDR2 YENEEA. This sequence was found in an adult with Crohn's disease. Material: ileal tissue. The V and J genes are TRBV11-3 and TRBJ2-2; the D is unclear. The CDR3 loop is CASSLGGNTGELFF. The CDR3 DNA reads TGTGCCAGCAGCTTAGGCGGGAACACCGGGGAGCTGTTTTTT.